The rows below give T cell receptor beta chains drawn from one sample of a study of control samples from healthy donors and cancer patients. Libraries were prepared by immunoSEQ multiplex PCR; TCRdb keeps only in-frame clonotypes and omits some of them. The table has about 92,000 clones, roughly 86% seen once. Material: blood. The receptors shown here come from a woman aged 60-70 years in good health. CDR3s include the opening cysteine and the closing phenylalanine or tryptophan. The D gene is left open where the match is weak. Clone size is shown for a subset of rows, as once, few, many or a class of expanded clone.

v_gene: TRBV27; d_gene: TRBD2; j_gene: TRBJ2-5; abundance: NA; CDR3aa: CASSYSGSRQETQYF; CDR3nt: TGTGCCAGCAGCTATAGCGGGAGCCGACAAGAGACCCAGTACTTC
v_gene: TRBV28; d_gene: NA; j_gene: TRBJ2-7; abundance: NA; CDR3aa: CASLGGGLSYEQYF; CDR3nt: TGTGCCAGCCTCGGAGGCGGCCTCTCCTACGAGCAGTACTTC
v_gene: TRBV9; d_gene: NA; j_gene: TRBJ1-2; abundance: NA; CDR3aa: CASSVGGGGDGYTF; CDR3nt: TGTGCCAGCAGCGTAGGAGGGGGAGGGGATGGCTACACCTTC
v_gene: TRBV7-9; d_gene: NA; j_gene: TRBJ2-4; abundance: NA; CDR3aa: CASSPKPGTKNIQYF; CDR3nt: TGTGCCAGCAGTCCCAAACCGGGGACCAAAAACATTCAGTACTTC
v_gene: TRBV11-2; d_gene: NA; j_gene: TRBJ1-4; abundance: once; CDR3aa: CASSLGRNHANEKLFF; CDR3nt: TGTGCCAGCAGCTTAGGGAGGAATCACGCTAATGAAAAACTGTTTTTT
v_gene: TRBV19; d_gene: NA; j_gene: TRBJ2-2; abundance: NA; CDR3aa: CASSPPGTSDTGELFF; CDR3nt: TGTGCCAGTAGCCCCCCCGGGACGTCGGACACCGGGGAGCTGTTTTTT
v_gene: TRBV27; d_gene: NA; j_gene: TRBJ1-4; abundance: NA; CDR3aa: CASSPEITTTNEKLFF; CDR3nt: TGTGCCAGCAGCCCCGAGATTACCACAACTAATGAAAAACTGTTTTTT
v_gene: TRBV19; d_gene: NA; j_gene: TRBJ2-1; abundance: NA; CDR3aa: CASSIEGPSYNEQFF; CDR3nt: TGTGCCAGTAGTATTGAGGGGCCCTCCTACAATGAGCAGTTCTTC
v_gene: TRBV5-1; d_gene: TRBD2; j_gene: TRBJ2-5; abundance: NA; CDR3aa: CASSFGTSGQETQYF; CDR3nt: TGCGCCAGCAGCTTCGGGACTAGCGGGCAAGAGACCCAGTACTTC
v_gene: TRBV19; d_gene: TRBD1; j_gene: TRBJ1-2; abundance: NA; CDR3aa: CASSIDRAGGYTF; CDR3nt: TGTGCCAGTAGTATCGACAGGGCAGGTGGCTACACCTTC
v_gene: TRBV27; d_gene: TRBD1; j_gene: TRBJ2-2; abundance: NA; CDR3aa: CASTPDREFTGELFF; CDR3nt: TGTGCCAGCACCCCGGACAGGGAATTTACCGGGGAGCTGTTTTTT
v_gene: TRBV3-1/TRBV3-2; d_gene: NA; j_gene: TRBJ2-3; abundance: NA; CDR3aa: CASSQDFPAASTDTQYF; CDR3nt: TGTGCCAGCAGCCAAGACTTCCCAGCAGCTAGCACAGATACGCAGTATTTT
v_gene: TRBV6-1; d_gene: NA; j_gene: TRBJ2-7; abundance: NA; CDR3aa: CASSEYGGSYEQYF; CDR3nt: TGTGCCAGCAGTGAATATGGGGGAAGCTACGAGCAGTACTTC
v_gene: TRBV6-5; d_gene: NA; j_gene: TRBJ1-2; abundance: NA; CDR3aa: CASRSGGNYGYTF; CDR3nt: TGTGCCAGCAGATCAGGCGGTAACTATGGCTACACCTTC
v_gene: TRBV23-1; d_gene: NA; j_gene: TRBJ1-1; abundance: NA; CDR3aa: CASSQSDTRTEAFF; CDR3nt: TGCGCCAGCAGTCAATCGGACACACGCACTGAAGCTTTCTTT
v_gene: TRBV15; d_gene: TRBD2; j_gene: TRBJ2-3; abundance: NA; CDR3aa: CATSRDIRTSGQGTDTQYF; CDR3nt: TGTGCCACCAGCAGAGATATAAGAACTAGCGGGCAGGGCACAGATACGCAGTATTTT
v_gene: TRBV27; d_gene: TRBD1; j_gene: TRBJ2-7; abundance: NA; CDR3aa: CASSNGQGDEQYF; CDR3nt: TGTGCCAGCAGTAACGGACAGGGTGACGAGCAGTACTTC
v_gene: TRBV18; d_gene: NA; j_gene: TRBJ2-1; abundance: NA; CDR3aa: CASSPPVRESPDEQFF; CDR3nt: TGTGCCAGCTCACCACCTGTGCGGGAAAGCCCCGATGAGCAGTTCTTC
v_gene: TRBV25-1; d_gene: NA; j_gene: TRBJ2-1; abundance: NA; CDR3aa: CASSGNYNEQFF; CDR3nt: TGTGCCAGCAGCGGGAATTACAATGAGCAGTTCTTC
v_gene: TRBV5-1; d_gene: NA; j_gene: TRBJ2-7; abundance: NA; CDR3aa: CASSLAGGQDEQYF; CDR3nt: TGCGCCAGCAGCTTGGCCGGGGGTCAGGACGAGCAGTACTTC
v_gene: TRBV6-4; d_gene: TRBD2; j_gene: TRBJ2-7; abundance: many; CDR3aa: CASSGERGYEQYF; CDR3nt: TGTGCCAGCAGTGGGGAGCGGGGATACGAGCAGTACTTC
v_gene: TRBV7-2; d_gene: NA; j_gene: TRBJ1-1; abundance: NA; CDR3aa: CASSLGGSWGGTEAFF; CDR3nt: TGTGCCAGCAGCTTAGGGGGTTCGTGGGGAGGGACTGAAGCTTTCTTT
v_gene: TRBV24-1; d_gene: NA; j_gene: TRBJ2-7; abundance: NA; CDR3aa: CATKRQRFEIYEQYF; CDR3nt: TGTGCCACCAAGAGACAGAGATTTGAGATCTACGAGCAGTACTTC
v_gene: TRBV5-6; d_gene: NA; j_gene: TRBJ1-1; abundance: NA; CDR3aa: CASSLKLRRDTEAFF; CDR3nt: TGTGCCAGCAGCTTGAAACTGAGGAGAGACACTGAAGCTTTCTTT
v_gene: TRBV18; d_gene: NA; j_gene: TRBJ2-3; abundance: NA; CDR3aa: CASSPGSPTDTQYF; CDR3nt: TGTGCCAGCTCACCAGGCAGCCCCACAGATACGCAGTATTTT
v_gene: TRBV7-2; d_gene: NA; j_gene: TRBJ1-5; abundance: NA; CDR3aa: CASSLALFNQPQHF; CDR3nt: TGTGCCAGCAGCTTAGCGCTATTCAATCAGCCCCAGCATTTT
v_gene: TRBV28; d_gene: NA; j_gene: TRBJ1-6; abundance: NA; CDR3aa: CASSPAGQLHF; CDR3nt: TGTGCCAGCAGCCCCGCGGGTCAGCTCCACTTT
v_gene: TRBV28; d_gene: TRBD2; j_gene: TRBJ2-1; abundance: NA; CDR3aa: CASSLAGGSINEQFF; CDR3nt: TGTGCCAGCAGTTTGGCGGGAGGGAGTATCAATGAGCAGTTCTTC
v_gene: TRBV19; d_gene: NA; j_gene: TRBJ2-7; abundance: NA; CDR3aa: CASSEVKGRTYEQYF; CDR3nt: TGTGCCAGTAGCGAGGTAAAAGGGCGAACCTACGAGCAGTACTTC
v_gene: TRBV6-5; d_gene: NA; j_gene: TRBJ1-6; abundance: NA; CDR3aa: CASNSRGDPLHF; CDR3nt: TGTGCCAGCAACTCGCGTGGGGATCCCCTCCACTTT
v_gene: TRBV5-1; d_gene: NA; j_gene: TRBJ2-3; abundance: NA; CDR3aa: CASSFGETTDTQYF; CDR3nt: TGCGCCAGCAGCTTTGGAGAGACCACAGATACGCAGTATTTT